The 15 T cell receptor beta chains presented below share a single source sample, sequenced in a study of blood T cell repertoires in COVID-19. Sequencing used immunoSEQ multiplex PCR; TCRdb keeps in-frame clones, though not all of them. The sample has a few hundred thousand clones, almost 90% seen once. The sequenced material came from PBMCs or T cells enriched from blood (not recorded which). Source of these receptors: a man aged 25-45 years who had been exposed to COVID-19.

The CDR3 DNA follows: TGCGCCAGCAGCTACACAGGGTTAACTAATGAAAAACTGTTTTTT. Protein product: CASSYTGLTNEKLFF. The chain is built from TRBV5-1 and TRBJ1-4, with D possibly TRBD1 on 6 matching bases. The length of the CDR3 is 15 residues. With 3 bases removed from V and 1 base from J, the gap between germline ends came to 10 bases. CDR1 is SGHRS, CDR2 YFSETQ, per germline.

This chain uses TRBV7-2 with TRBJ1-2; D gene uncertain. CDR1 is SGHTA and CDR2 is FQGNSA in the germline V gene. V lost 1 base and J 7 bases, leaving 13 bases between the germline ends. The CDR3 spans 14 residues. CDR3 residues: CASSLDSVIGGYTF. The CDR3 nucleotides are TGTGCCAGCAGCTTAGACAGTGTAATCGGTGGCTACACCTTC.

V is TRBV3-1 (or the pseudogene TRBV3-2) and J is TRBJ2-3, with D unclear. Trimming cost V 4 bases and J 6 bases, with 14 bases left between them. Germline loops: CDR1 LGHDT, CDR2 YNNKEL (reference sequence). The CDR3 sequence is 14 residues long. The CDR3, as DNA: TGTGCCAGCAGCCTCAGACCAGGTCCGGATACGCAGTATTTT. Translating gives CASSLRPGPDTQYF.

CDR3 sequence: CASSQDVGTQYF. The CDR3 DNA reads as TGCGCCAGCAGCCAAGATGTCGGTACGCAGTATTTT. This rearrangement joins TRBV4-1 to TRBJ2-3; unclear D gene. Between the trimmed V and J ends, which lost 0 bases and 8 bases, there was a span of 6 bases. Germline V gene data show CDR1 as MGHRA and CDR2 as YSYEKL. CDR3 length: 12 amino acids.

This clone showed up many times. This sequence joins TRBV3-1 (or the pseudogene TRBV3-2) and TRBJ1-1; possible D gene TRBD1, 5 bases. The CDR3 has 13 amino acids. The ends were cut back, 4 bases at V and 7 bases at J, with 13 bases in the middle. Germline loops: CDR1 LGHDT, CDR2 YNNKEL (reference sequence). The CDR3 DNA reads TGTGCCAGCAGCCGCCGGACATTGGATGAAGCTTTCTTT. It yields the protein CASSRRTLDEAFF.

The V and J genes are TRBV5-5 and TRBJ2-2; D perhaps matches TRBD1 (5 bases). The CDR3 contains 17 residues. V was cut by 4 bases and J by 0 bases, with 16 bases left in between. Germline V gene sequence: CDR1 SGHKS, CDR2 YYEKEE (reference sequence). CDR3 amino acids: CASSPREMTANTGELFF. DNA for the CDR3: TGTGCCAGCAGCCCACGTGAGATGACAGCGAACACCGGGGAGCTGTTTTTT.

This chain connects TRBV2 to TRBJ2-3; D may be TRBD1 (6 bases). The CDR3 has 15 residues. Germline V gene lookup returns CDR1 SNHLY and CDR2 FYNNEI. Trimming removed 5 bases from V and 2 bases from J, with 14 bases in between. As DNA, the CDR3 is TGTGCCAGCAGTACCGGGACACCACACACAGATACGCAGTATTTT. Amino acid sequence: CASSTGTPHTDTQYF.

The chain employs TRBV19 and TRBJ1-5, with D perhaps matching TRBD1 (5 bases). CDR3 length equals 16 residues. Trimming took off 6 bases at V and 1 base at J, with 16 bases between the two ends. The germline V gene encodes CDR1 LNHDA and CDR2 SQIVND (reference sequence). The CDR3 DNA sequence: TGTGCCAGTAGCGGGGGTATGTATCGGAGCAATCAGCCCCAGCATTTT. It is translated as CASSGGMYRSNQPQHF.

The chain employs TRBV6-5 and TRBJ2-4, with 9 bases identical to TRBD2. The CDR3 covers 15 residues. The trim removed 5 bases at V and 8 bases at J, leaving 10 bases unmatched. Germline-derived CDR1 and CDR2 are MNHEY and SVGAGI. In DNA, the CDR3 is TGTGCCAGCAGTCTTTTTGCGGGGGGGCGAGACATTCAGTACTTC. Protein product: CASSLFAGGRDIQYF.

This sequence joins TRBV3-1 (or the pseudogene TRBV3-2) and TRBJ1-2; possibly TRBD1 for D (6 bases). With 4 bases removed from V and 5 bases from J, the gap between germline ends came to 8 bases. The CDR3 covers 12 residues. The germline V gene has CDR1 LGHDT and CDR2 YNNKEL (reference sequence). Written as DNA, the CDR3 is TGTGCCAGCAGCCTTGGACAGTATGGCTACACCTTC. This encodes CASSLGQYGYTF.

The CDR3 protein is CASSSSGGRTEAFF. CDR3 coding DNA: TGTGCCAGCAGCTCGTCGGGGGGTAGAACTGAAGCTTTCTTT. V usage is TRBV5-6 and J usage is TRBJ1-1; a weak D match, TRBD1 (5 bases). V lost 3 bases and J lost 5, with 14 bases in between. This CDR3 contains 14 residues. Germline V CDR1 and CDR2: SGHDT, YYEEEE.

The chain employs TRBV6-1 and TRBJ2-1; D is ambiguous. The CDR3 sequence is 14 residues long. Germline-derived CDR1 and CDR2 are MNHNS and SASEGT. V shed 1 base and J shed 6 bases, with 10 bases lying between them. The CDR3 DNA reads TGTGCCAGCAGTGAAGTCCCTGGGCTCAATGAGCAGTTCTTC. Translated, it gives CASSEVPGLNEQFF.

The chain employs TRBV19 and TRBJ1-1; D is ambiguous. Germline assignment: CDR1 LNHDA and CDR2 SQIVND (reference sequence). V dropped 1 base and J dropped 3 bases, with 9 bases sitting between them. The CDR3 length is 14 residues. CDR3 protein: CASSIAVPYTEAFF. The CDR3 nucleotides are TGTGCCAGTAGTATAGCGGTCCCTTACACTGAAGCTTTCTTT.

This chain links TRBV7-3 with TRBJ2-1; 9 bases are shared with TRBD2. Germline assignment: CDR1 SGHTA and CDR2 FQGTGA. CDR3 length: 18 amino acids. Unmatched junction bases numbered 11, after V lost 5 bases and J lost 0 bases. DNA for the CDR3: TGTGCCAGCAGCACCCTAGCGGGGAAGGAAAGCTCCTACAATGAGCAGTTCTTC. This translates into CASSTLAGKESSYNEQFF.

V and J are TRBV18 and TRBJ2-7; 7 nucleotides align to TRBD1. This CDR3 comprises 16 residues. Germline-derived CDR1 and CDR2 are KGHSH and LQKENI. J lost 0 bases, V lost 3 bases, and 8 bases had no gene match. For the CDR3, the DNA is TGTGCCAGCTCACCCACCGGACAGGTCAACTCCTACGAGCAGTACTTC. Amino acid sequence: CASSPTGQVNSYEQYF.